This section outlines one TCR beta chain sequence together with its context. Method: immunoSEQ multiplex PCR; TCRdb's copy keeps in-frame clones and lacks some. The table has approximately 200,000 clones, approximately 90% seen once. This CDR3 has 14 amino acids. Per germline, CDR1 MDHEN and CDR2 SYDVKM. V gave up 3 bases and J gave up 6 bases, with 14 bases separating them. This sample stems from a study of blood T cell repertoires in COVID-19. The wider study: The United States, Italy and Spain supplied acute and convalescent COVID-19 samples. Sources were T cells, B-cell-depleted T cells, or PBMCs; the material itself was cDNA or gDNA.

Sequencing was done on a sample of peripheral blood. V is TRBV28 and J is TRBJ2-5; D perhaps matches TRBD1 (5 bases). This receptor was obtained from a man aged 30 to 39 with acute or convalescent COVID-19. Written as DNA, the CDR3 is TGTGCCAGCAGTTTGACGAGCAGGGAACAGACCCAGTACTTC. Protein product: CASSLTSREQTQYF.